This TCR beta chain is drawn from a study of T cell responses to AZD1222 COVID-19 vaccine. Findings of the study overall: Only five to seven AZD1222 recipients were seropositive at baseline. Donors in the cohort were predominantly white British and more often female, and clonal diversity was possibly underestimated. The breadth and depth of Spike-specific TCRs increased once two AZD1222 doses had been given.

TCRdb's table, derived via immunoSEQ multiplex PCR, lists solely in-frame clones and lacks some. The sample lists roughly 150,000 clones, roughly 88% occurring once. The CDR3 is made up of 11 amino acids. Trimming left V 6 bases short and J 14 bases short, with 14 bases between. Per germline, CDR1 DFQATT and CDR2 SNEGSKA (reference sequence). About this clone: Its antigen is not identified.

The starting material was peripheral blood, obtained 28 days after the second AZD1222 dose. The receptor was isolated from an adult who received the AZD1222 COVID-19 vaccine. J is TRBJ1-6 and V is TRBV20-1, with D uncertain. The CDR3: CSALPREALHF. The CDR3 nucleotides are TGCAGTGCCCTCCCCCGGGAGGCCCTCCACTTT.